The 16 T cell receptor beta chains given below trace back to one sample, sequenced in a study of technical replicates of blood from a few donors. Data came from immunoSEQ multiplex PCR; TCRdb stores just in-frame clones and leaves some out. The sample records 65,000 to 75,000 clones, 86% being singletons. The sample comprised PBMCs. The receptors were sampled from a human donor in good health. Some clones in this sample may be carry-over from other donors' samples.

This clone was counted once. This chain links TRBV18 with TRBJ1-2; 12 bases map to TRBD1. Trimming cost V 3 bases and J 5 bases; bases outside gene matches: 1. Germline V gene sequence: CDR1 KGHSH, CDR2 LQKENI. There are 14 residues in the CDR3. CDR3 sequence reads: CASSPGQGAYGYTF. Here the CDR3 DNA reads TGTGCCAGCTCACCGGGACAGGGGGCATATGGCTACACCTTC.

The chain employs TRBV19 and TRBJ1-2, with 9 bases identical to TRBD1. The CDR3 contains 13 residues. The germline V gene has CDR1 LNHDA and CDR2 SQIVND (reference sequence). V was clipped by 10 bases and J by 7 bases; unmatched bases: 10. The chain's CDR3 is CAIRDRAHSGYTF. Written as DNA, the CDR3 is TGTGCCATCCGGGACAGGGCGCATAGTGGCTACACCTTC.

The chain carries TRBV29-1 and TRBJ2-7, with 14 bases that match TRBD2. After removal of 1 base from V and 5 bases from J, the junction contained 4 bases not matched to a gene. This CDR3 region has 15 residues. Germline-derived CDR1 and CDR2 are SQVTM and ANQGSEA. CDR3 amino acids: CSVEGPGLAGDEQYF. DNA for the CDR3: TGCAGCGTTGAAGGCCCGGGACTAGCGGGAGACGAGCAGTACTTC.

The chain employs TRBV5-4 and TRBJ1-1; TRBD1 is a possible D gene (6 bases). Trimming cost V 0 bases and J 1 base, with 7 bases left between them. Germline CDR1 and CDR2: SGHNT and YYREEE (reference sequence). CDR3 size: 14 residues. CDR3: CASSLARGNTEAFF. The DNA of the CDR3 is TGTGCCAGCAGCTTGGCCAGGGGGAACACTGAAGCTTTCTTT. The complete variable domain, with remaining parts taken from reference TRBV5-4 and TRBJ1-1, reads ETGVTQSPTHLIKTRGQQVTLRCSSQSGHNTVSWYQQALGQGPQFIFQYYREEENGRGNFPPRFSGLQFPNYSSELNVNALELDDSALYLCASSLARGNTEAFFGQGTRLTVV.

The chain carries TRBV10-3 and TRBJ2-7, with D perhaps TRBD2 (6 bases). V shed 4 bases and J shed 1 base, with 11 bases lying between them. Germline V gene lookup returns CDR1 ENHRY and CDR2 SYGVKD. The CDR3 runs 14 residues. The CDR3 loop reads CAISGQGLSYEQYF. CDR3 sequence (DNA): TGTGCCATCAGTGGGCAGGGACTTTCCTACGAGCAGTACTTC.

CDR3 sequence (DNA): TGTGCCAGCAGGCGAGGGTACGAGCAGTACTTC. Protein sequence: CASRRGYEQYF. The gene calls are TRBV25-1 and TRBJ2-7, with a weak D call TRBD2 (5 bases). The germline gives CDR1 MGHDK, CDR2 SYGVNS. V lost 6 bases to trimming and J lost 4 bases, with 7 bases between them. The CDR3 has 11 residues.

This rearrangement joins TRBV7-2 to TRBJ2-5, with TRBD2 matching over 7 bases. The CDR3 has 15 amino acids. The junction had 8 bases not matched to a gene; V was cut back by 5 bases and J by 2 bases. CDR1 SGHTA and CDR2 FQGNSA come from the germline V gene. CDR3 bases: TGTGCCAGCAGCCTGGGGGGGACCGCTCAAGAGACCCAGTACTTC. Residues: CASSLGGTAQETQYF.

This clone was seen just once. The chain is built from TRBV2 and TRBJ2-1; tentative D call: TRBD2 (5 bases). Trimming removed 4 bases at V and 6 bases at J, with 16 bases between. CDR3 size: 15 residues. Germline V lookup: CDR1 SNHLY, CDR2 FYNNEI. The CDR3 nucleotides read TGTGCCAGCAGTGGAGACTTCCGGGGTCTCAATGAGCAGTTCTTC. Encoded protein: CASSGDFRGLNEQFF.

This clone counts as medium-sized. This rearrangement joins TRBV27 to TRBJ2-7, with D tentatively TRBD1 (6 bases). This CDR3 contains 15 residues. V gave up 6 bases and J gave up 3 bases, with 18 bases separating them. The V gene's germline CDR1 is MNHEY and CDR2 SMNVEV (reference sequence). The CDR3 is CASSGKGVFNYEQYF. CDR3 bases: TGTGCCAGCAGCGGCAAGGGGGTCTTTAACTACGAGCAGTACTTC.

V and J are TRBV10-2 and TRBJ1-2, with 8 bases identical to TRBD1. This CDR3 has 17 amino acids. CDR1 and CDR2 from the germline V gene are WSHSY and SAAADI. After removal of 6 bases from V and 4 bases from J, the junction contained 16 bases not matched to a gene. The CDR3 bases are TGCGCCAGCAGCCCTACTCGGGGCCCAGGGGGCGTCTATGGCTACACCTTC. Amino acids: CASSPTRGPGGVYGYTF.

The genes are TRBV10-3 and TRBJ2-3; D tentatively fits TRBD1 or TRBD2 (7 bases each). This CDR3 is 12 amino acids long. Germline values: CDR1 ENHRY, CDR2 SYGVKD. V was cut by 10 bases and J by 4 bases, with 12 bases left in between. The CDR3, as DNA: TGTGCCACCAGGGGGGGGGCAGATACGCAGTATTTT. This codes for CATRGGADTQYF.

The chain employs TRBV7-6 and TRBJ2-3, with no clear D. In germline, CDR1 is SGHVS, CDR2 FNYEAQ. Trimming stripped 0 bases from V and 3 bases from J, with 7 bases between. The CDR3 is made up of 14 amino acids. The CDR3 reads CASSLASRTDTQYF. CDR3 DNA sequence: TGTGCCAGCAGCTTAGCGTCCAGGACAGATACGCAGTATTTT.

The V call is TRBV2, the J call TRBJ1-2, with TRBD1 identical over 7 bases. Trimming cost V 4 bases and J 0 bases; bases outside gene matches: 2. The CDR3 covers 14 residues. Looked up from germline, CDR1 is SNHLY and CDR2 is FYNNEI. CDR3 protein: CASSGQGPNYGYTF. In DNA, the CDR3 is TGTGCCAGCAGTGGACAGGGCCCTAACTATGGCTACACCTTC.

The chain has TRBV11-2 and TRBJ2-4; the match to TRBD1 covers 7 bases. The CDR3 has 15 amino acids. Germline values: CDR1 SGHAT, CDR2 FQNNGV. Germline trimming cut 0 bases from V and 7 bases from J; bases unmatched to any gene: 6. CDR3 residues: CASSLDRGGANIQYF. CDR3 DNA: TGTGCCAGCAGCTTAGATCGAGGGGGCGCGAACATTCAGTACTTC.

V and J are TRBV2 and TRBJ2-7; possibly TRBD2 for D (6 bases). V shed 4 bases and J shed 0 bases, with 10 bases lying between them. The CDR3 is 14 residues long. Germline assignment: CDR1 SNHLY and CDR2 FYNNEI. CDR3 sequence reads: CASSVDGSSYEQYF. The CDR3 DNA sequence: TGTGCCAGCAGTGTTGACGGGAGCTCCTACGAGCAGTACTTC.

The chain couples TRBV9 to TRBJ1-4; D is possibly TRBD1 (5 bases). The germline CDR1 and CDR2 sequences are SGDLS and YYNGEE. Trimming removed 4 bases from V and 10 bases from J, with 11 bases in between. The CDR3 has 12 residues. The CDR3 DNA is TGTGCCAGCAGCCCAGAAAGGGGAAAACTGTTTTTT. Amino acid sequence: CASSPERGKLFF.